Following are 29 T cell receptor beta chains from one sample sequenced in a study of chemoradiotherapy in HPV16-positive cancers. Only in-frame clones appear in the TCRdb table, and some are missing; sequencing was by immunoSEQ multiplex PCR. The sample holds some 14,000 clones; around nine tenths are singletons and the top ten take around 3.8%. Specimen: blood, collected from a patient who underwent chemoradiotherapy. The receptors here all came from a human donor with HPV-associated anogenital cancer.

About this clone itself: Other DNA sequences in the sample encode the same CDR3. This chain connects TRBV2 to TRBJ1-2, with 11 positions matching TRBD1. The germline V gene has CDR1 SNHLY and CDR2 FYNNEI. The junction had 12 bases not matched to a gene; V was cut back by 7 bases and J by 5 bases. The CDR3 runs 16 residues. The CDR3, as DNA: TGTGCCAGCATTTCCGGGACAGGGGGTCGGGGGTATGGCTACACCTTC. Encoded protein: CASISGTGGRGYGYTF.

The gene calls are TRBV7-8 and TRBJ1-1; unclear D gene. The CDR3 has 15 residues. Germline CDR1 is SGHVS and CDR2 is FQNEAQ. V was pared by 4 bases and J by 8 bases, with 20 bases between. CDR3 in DNA: TGTGCCAGCAGCTCGGATACGGGAGCTTTGAGAGAAGCTTTCTTT. This codes for CASSSDTGALREAFF.

V gene TRBV6-5 combines with J gene TRBJ2-7; the D gene is possibly TRBD1 (5 bases). The CDR3 sequence is 14 residues long. V gave up 5 bases and J gave up 4 bases, with 15 bases separating them. Germline CDR1 reads MNHEY; CDR2 reads SVGAGI. This CDR3 is CASSKGATGYEQYF. As DNA, the CDR3 is TGTGCCAGCAGTAAAGGGGCTACTGGGTACGAGCAGTACTTC.

The V gene is TRBV6-5, the J gene TRBJ1-5; 7 nucleotides match TRBD1. The germline V gene has CDR1 MNHEY and CDR2 SVGAGI. This CDR3 spans 13 amino acids. The V segment lost 6 bases and the J segment 7 bases; nucleotides outside the gene matches: 6. The CDR3 reads CASRLQGNQPQHF. For the CDR3, the DNA is TGTGCCAGCAGATTACAGGGGAACCAGCCCCAGCATTTT.

CDR3 DNA: TGTGCCAGCAGTGAAGCGCTTCAGCGGGGTGAAAAACTGTTTTTT. Amino acids: CASSEALQRGEKLFF. The V and J genes are TRBV2 and TRBJ1-4; D is undetermined. The length of the CDR3 is 15 residues. Germline V lookup: CDR1 SNHLY, CDR2 FYNNEI. The V end was cut by 0 bases, the J end by 7 bases, with 12 bases between.

The CDR3 protein is CASSELAGGPYNEQFF. DNA for the CDR3: TGTGCCAGCAGCGAGCTAGCGGGGGGGCCCTACAATGAGCAGTTCTTC. The rearrangement joins TRBV7-2 to TRBJ2-1; TRBD2 matches 12 bases. The CDR3 is 16 amino acids. Unmatched junction bases numbered 4, after V lost 5 bases and J lost 2 bases. Germline V CDR1 and CDR2: SGHTA, FQGNSA. The whole variable domain, remainder taken from reference TRBV7-2 and TRBJ2-1, is GAGVSQSPSNKVTEKGKDVELRCDPISGHTALYWYRQSLGQGLEFLIYFQGNSAPDKSGLPSDRFSAERTGGSVSTLTIQRTQQEDSAVYLCASSELAGGPYNEQFFGPGTRLTVL.

V is TRBV5-4 and J is TRBJ2-3; weak D call: TRBD1 (5 bases). CDR1 is SGHNT and CDR2 is YYREEE in the germline V gene (reference sequence). V shed 3 bases and J shed 6 bases, with 14 bases lying between them. This CDR3 has 14 amino acids. CDR3 DNA sequence: TGTGCCAGCAGCTCCACAGGTAATTGGGATACGCAGTATTTT. Residues: CASSSTGNWDTQYF.

The chain recombines TRBV10-3 with TRBJ2-6, with 7 bases identical to TRBD1. The CDR3 has 19 amino acids. V shed 7 bases, J shed 0 bases, and the junction held 15 bases outside the gene matches. Per germline, CDR1 ENHRY and CDR2 SYGVKD. This CDR3 reads CAIMTLGDRSSSGANVLTF. In nucleotides, the CDR3 is TGTGCCATCATGACCTTAGGGGACAGATCAAGCTCTGGGGCCAACGTCCTGACTTTC.

V gene TRBV7-9 combines with J gene TRBJ2-3; D is ambiguous. The V end was cut by 1 base, the J end by 4 bases, with 12 bases between. This CDR3 contains 15 residues. Germline V CDR1 and CDR2: SEHNR, FQNEAQ (reference sequence). CDR3 nucleotides: TGTGCCAGCAGCTTAGTCCCCGGGTGGTCAGATACGCAGTATTTT. This gives the protein CASSLVPGWSDTQYF.

A few counts support this clone. The chain is built from TRBV4-2 and TRBJ1-2; D is perhaps TRBD1 (5 bases). CDR3 length: 13 amino acids. The germline V gene has CDR1 LGHNA and CDR2 YNFKEQ. The germline V and J ends were trimmed by 2 bases and 2 bases, with 6 bases remaining between them. DNA for the CDR3: TGTGCCAGCAGCCAAAGGACAAACTATGGCTACACCTTC. Its translation: CASSQRTNYGYTF.

The chain employs TRBV30 and TRBJ2-1; 9 positions match TRBD2. V lost 4 bases, J lost 8 bases, and 12 bases stayed unmatched. In germline, CDR1 is GTSNPN, CDR2 SVGIG (reference sequence). CDR3 length: 15 residues. CDR3 nucleotide sequence: TGTGCCTGGACCTTAGGAGCGGGGGGTACCGATGAGCAGTTCTTC. This sequence encodes CAWTLGAGGTDEQFF.

The chain couples TRBV9 to TRBJ2-3; D not certain. The CDR3 sequence is 14 residues long. The germline V gene encodes CDR1 SGDLS and CDR2 YYNGEE. V dropped 2 bases and J dropped 3 bases, with 10 bases sitting between them. CDR3 sequence reads: CASSVEYQTDTQYF. The CDR3 coding sequence is TGTGCCAGCAGCGTCGAGTACCAAACAGATACGCAGTATTTT. The full variable domain, in which reference TRBV9 and TRBJ2-3 provide the parts outside the CDR3, is DSGVTQTPKHLITATGQRVTLRCSPRSGDLSVYWYQQSLDQGLQFLIQYYNGEERAKGNILERFSAQQFPDLHSELNLSSLELGDSALYFCASSVEYQTDTQYFGPGTRLTVL.

The chain employs TRBV11-3 and TRBJ2-3; 8 bases match TRBD2. The trim removed 8 bases at V and 4 bases at J, leaving 8 bases unmatched. In germline, CDR1 is SGHNT, CDR2 YENEEA. The CDR3 is 14 amino acids. The CDR3, as DNA: TGTGCCAGCTCTCTCCGGGGGGGCGCAGATACGCAGTATTTT. Translating it yields CASSLRGGADTQYF.

The CDR3 spells CATSSGLAGGSGVEQFF. CDR3 in DNA: TGTGCCACCAGCAGTGGGCTGGCGGGAGGGTCCGGGGTTGAGCAGTTCTTC. This chain links TRBV15 with TRBJ2-1, with 9 nucleotides matching TRBD2. Germline CDR1 is LNHNV and CDR2 is YYDKDF (reference sequence). Trimming cost V 3 bases and J 9 bases; bases outside gene matches: 15. This CDR3 is 17 amino acids long.

The rearrangement uses TRBV11-2 and TRBJ1-1; D might be TRBD1 (5 bases). Germline assignment: CDR1 SGHAT and CDR2 FQNNGV. The CDR3 has 15 amino acids. Trimming took off 3 bases at V and 3 bases at J, with 14 bases between the two ends. The CDR3 DNA is TGTGCCAGCAGCTTCCTCGGGGTGGGGGACACTGAAGCTTTCTTT. Translating gives CASSFLGVGDTEAFF.

The gene calls are TRBV2 and TRBJ2-2; 7 nucleotides align to TRBD1. Germline trimming cut 2 bases from V and 6 bases from J; bases unmatched to any gene: 12. The CDR3 runs to 17 residues. Germline-derived CDR1 and CDR2 are SNHLY and FYNNEI. CDR3 amino acids: CASSETGAWVGAGELFF. The CDR3 DNA sequence: TGTGCCAGCAGTGAAACAGGGGCCTGGGTAGGCGCCGGGGAGCTGTTTTTT.

V and J are TRBV14 and TRBJ2-5; D gene uncertain. The CDR3 loop spans 16 amino acids. CDR1 and CDR2 (germline): SGHDN, FVKESK. Between the trimmed V and J ends, which lost 3 bases and 0 bases, there was a span of 14 bases. This CDR3 reads CASSQDNVGYQETQYF. The CDR3 nucleotides read TGTGCCAGCAGCCAGGATAATGTAGGGTACCAAGAGACCCAGTACTTC.

The CDR3 is CASTKADDWGGYTF. The CDR3 region has the DNA TGTGCCAGCACCAAAGCGGACGACTGGGGCGGCTACACCTTC. The chain links TRBV27 to TRBJ1-2; a possible D gene is TRBD1 (5 bases). Per the germline V gene, CDR1 is MNHEY and CDR2 is SMNVEV (reference sequence). Between the trimmed V and J ends, which lost 7 bases and 8 bases, there was a span of 20 bases. The CDR3 loop spans 14 amino acids.

The V call is TRBV5-6, the J call TRBJ2-3; TRBD2 aligns across 7 bases. Germline V gene lookup returns CDR1 SGHDT and CDR2 YYEEEE. J gave up 2 bases and V 0 bases, and 6 bases lay outside the gene matches. The CDR3 has 16 amino acids. CDR3 sequence: CASSLAGEGFTDTQYF. The CDR3 DNA reads TGTGCCAGCAGCTTGGCCGGGGAGGGATTCACAGATACGCAGTATTTT.

This chain connects TRBV2 to TRBJ2-1; 10 nucleotides line up with TRBD2. Losses at the gene ends were 6 bases for V and 7 bases for J; bases not matched to a gene: 9. There are 15 residues in the CDR3. Germline V gene lookup returns CDR1 SNHLY and CDR2 FYNNEI. CDR3 protein: CASRETSGALNEQFF. CDR3 nucleotides: TGTGCCAGCAGGGAAACTAGCGGGGCGTTGAATGAGCAGTTCTTC.

The V gene is TRBV7-2, the J gene TRBJ1-5, with D perhaps TRBD1 (5 bases). In germline, CDR1 is SGHTA, CDR2 FQGNSA. The V gene lost 4 bases and the J gene lost 0 bases, with 13 bases spanning the gap. This CDR3 is built from 16 residues. CDR3 coding DNA: TGTGCCAGCAGCTGGCCGGGACTGCATAGCAATCAGCCCCAGCATTTT. Translating gives CASSWPGLHSNQPQHF. Full variable domain (missing parts from reference TRBV7-2 and TRBJ1-5): GAGVSQSPSNKVTEKGKDVELRCDPISGHTALYWYRQSLGQGLEFLIYFQGNSAPDKSGLPSDRFSAERTGGSVSTLTIQRTQQEDSAVYLCASSWPGLHSNQPQHFGDGTRLSIL.

CDR3 region: CASSGTQGGIGYTF. The CDR3 nucleotides read TGTGCCAGCAGTGGAACACAGGGGGGAATTGGCTACACCTTC. This chain links TRBV2 with TRBJ1-2, with TRBD1 matching 8 bases. This CDR3 contains 14 residues. Germline V CDR1 and CDR2: SNHLY, FYNNEI. V lost 4 bases, J lost 7 bases, and 8 bases stayed unmatched. The full variable domain, with the rest looked up from reference TRBV2 and TRBJ1-2, is EPEVTQTPSHQVTQMGQEVILRCVPISNHLYFYWYRQILGQKVEFLVSFYNNEISEKSEIFDDQFSVERPDGSNFTLKIRSTKLEDSAMYFCASSGTQGGIGYTFGSGTRLTVV.

The chain carries TRBV11-2 and TRBJ2-2, with TRBD2 matching 15 bases. The CDR3 is made up of 17 amino acids. V lost 5 bases and J lost 4; bases outside the gene matches: 5. CDR1 is SGHAT, CDR2 FQNNGV, per germline. CDR3 region: CASSPGLAGGITGELFF. CDR3 bases: TGTGCCAGCAGCCCCGGACTAGCGGGAGGGATCACCGGGGAGCTGTTTTTT.

The chain employs TRBV18 and TRBJ1-2, with 7 positions matching TRBD1. The V gene's germline CDR1 is KGHSH and CDR2 LQKENI. This CDR3 contains 12 residues. Trimming removed 6 bases from V and 3 bases from J; junction bases left unmatched: 1. The CDR3 reads CASSGTDYGYTF. CDR3 nucleotide sequence: TGTGCCAGCTCCGGGACAGACTATGGCTACACCTTC.

This chain joins TRBV6-1 and TRBJ1-5; 7 bases are shared with TRBD1. CDR1 is MNHNS and CDR2 is SASEGT in the germline V gene. The CDR3 is 14 amino acids. Trimming took 6 bases from V and 3 from J; bases not matched to a gene: 5. The CDR3 DNA reads TGTGCCAGCAGCTGGGACAGCTACAATCAGCCCCAGCATTTT. This codes for CASSWDSYNQPQHF.

The rearrangement uses TRBV27 and TRBJ2-4, with 9 bases lining up with TRBD1. The CDR3 is made up of 15 amino acids. Germline V CDR1 and CDR2: MNHEY, SMNVEV (reference sequence). The J segment lost 5 bases and the V segment lost 6 bases, leaving 8 bases of the junction unmatched. This CDR3 is CASRQGARSENIQYF. The CDR3 region has the DNA TGTGCCAGCAGACAGGGGGCGAGGAGTGAAAACATTCAGTACTTC.

This clone was seen a handful of times. This rearrangement joins TRBV7-9 to TRBJ2-7; 8 positions agree with TRBD1. This CDR3 contains 15 residues. Germline trimming cut 5 bases from V and 5 bases from J; bases unmatched to any gene: 11. Germline CDR1 and CDR2: SEHNR and FQNEAQ (reference sequence). The chain's CDR3 is CASSAGWTGSNEQYF. The CDR3 coding sequence is TGTGCCAGCAGCGCCGGCTGGACAGGGAGCAACGAGCAGTACTTC.

The chain uses TRBV6-5 and TRBJ1-5; 9 nucleotides match TRBD1. The junction had 4 bases not matched to a gene; V was cut back by 5 bases and J by 2 bases. The CDR3 sequence is 15 residues long. CDR1 MNHEY and CDR2 SVGAGI come from the germline V gene. CDR3 nucleotides: TGTGCCAGCAGTGGACAGGGGAGAGGCAATCAGCCCCAGCATTTT. Its translation: CASSGQGRGNQPQHF.

This rearrangement joins TRBV18 to TRBJ1-1; unclear D gene. The CDR3 is 13 residues long. Germline CDR1 KGHSH, CDR2 LQKENI. Deletions cut 4 bases from V and 4 bases from J, with 10 bases between. The CDR3 reads CASSQGQVTEAFF. In DNA, the CDR3 is TGTGCCAGCTCACAAGGCCAGGTCACTGAAGCTTTCTTT.